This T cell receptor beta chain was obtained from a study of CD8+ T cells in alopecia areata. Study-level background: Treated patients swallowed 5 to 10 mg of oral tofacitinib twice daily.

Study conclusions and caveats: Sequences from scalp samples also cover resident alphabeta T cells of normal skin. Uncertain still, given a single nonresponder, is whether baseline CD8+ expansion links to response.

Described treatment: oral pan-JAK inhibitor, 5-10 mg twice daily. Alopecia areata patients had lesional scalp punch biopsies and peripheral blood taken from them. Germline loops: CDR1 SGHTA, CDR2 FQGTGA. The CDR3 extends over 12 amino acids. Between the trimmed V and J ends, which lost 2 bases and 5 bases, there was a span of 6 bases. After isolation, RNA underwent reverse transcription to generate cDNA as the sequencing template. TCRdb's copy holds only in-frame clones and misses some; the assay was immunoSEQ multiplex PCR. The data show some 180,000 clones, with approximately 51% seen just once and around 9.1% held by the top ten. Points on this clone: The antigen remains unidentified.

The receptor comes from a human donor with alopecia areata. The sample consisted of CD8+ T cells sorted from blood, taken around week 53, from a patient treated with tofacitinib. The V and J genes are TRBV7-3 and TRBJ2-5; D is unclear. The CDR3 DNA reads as TGTGCCAGCAGCTTAGCGCGGGAGACCCAGTACTTC. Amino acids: CASSLARETQYF.